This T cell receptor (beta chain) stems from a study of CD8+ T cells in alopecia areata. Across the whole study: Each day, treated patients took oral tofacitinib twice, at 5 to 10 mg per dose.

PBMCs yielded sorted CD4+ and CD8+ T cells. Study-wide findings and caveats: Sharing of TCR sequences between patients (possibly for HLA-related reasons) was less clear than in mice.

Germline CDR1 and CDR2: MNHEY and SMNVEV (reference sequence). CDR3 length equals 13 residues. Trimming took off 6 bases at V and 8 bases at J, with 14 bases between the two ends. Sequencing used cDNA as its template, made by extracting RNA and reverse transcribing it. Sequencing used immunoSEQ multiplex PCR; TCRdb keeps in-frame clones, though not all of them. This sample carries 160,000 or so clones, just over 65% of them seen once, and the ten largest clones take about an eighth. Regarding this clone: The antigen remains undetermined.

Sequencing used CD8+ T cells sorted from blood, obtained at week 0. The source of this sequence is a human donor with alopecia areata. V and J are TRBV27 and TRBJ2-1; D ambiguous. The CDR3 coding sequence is TGTGCCAGCAGCCCGACACTGAACTATGAGCAGTTCTTC. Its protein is CASSPTLNYEQFF.